This section outlines one T cell receptor (beta chain) sequence together with its context. CDR3 length equals 16 residues. CDR1 SGHVS and CDR2 FNYEAQ come from the germline V gene. The V end lost 5 bases, the J end lost 0 bases, and 14 bases lay between the germline ends. Generated by immunoSEQ multiplex PCR, the TCRdb table keeps only in-frame clones and is missing some. The sample lists about 140,000 clones; about 83% were seen once. The data originate from a study of blood T cell repertoires in COVID-19. On the study more broadly: Italy, Spain and the United States were the sources of the convalescent and acute COVID-19 samples. PBMCs, B-cell-depleted T cells, or T cells were the source of the cDNA or gDNA that made up the material.

The age range of participants was about 18 to 100 years, with residence in around 22 US areas. Participants reported their clinical history, and cohort assignment relied on those reports. The chain is built from TRBV7-6 and TRBJ2-1, with D unclear. The clonotype was recovered from a woman in her 50s with acute COVID-19. The sequencing sample was made of PBMCs or T cells enriched from blood (not recorded which). The CDR3 loop is CASSRQSGGSYNEQFF. The CDR3 nucleotides read TGTGCCAGCAGCCGCCAGTCTGGCGGCTCCTACAATGAGCAGTTCTTC. The full variable domain, its missing parts supplied by reference TRBV7-6 and TRBJ2-1, is GAGVSQSPRYKVTKRGQDVALRCDPISGHVSLYWYRQALGQGPEFLTYFNYEAQQDKSGLPNDRFSAERPEGSISTLTIQRTEQRDSAMYRCASSRQSGGSYNEQFFGPGTRLTVL.